Sequencing of this T cell receptor beta chain was carried out in a study of tumor-infiltrating lymphocytes in primary liver carcinoma. Turning to the study itself: These patients were men and women whose ages were 30 to 69 years.

Total RNA and DNA came together from about 19-30 mg of bulk tissue without cell sorting. Tumors were each sampled at five separate regions. From roughly 500 ng total RNA, TCR beta cDNA was generated with a primer in the constant region. Employing slightly modified ARM-PCR, three nested multiplex PCR rounds were run, and these gave rise to the TCR beta libraries. Two initial PCR rounds of about 9 cycles each paired TRBV1-TRBV30 forward primers with a C-beta reverse primer. TCRdb reprocessed the multiplex PCR reads with MiXCR, giving one entry per CDR3 protein. This table has more than 70,000 distinct CDR3 sequences, 72% appearing once. Germline loops: CDR1 DFQATT, CDR2 SNEGSKA (reference sequence). Trimming removed 1 base from V and 7 bases from J; junction bases left unmatched: 2. The CDR3 runs 13 residues. This clonotype was counted between two and nine times.

Sequencing was done on a sample of liver tumor tissue from sampling region 1. As for subset: tumor region T1, superior pole. This chain connects TRBV20-1 to TRBJ2-4; 9 positions match TRBD1. The source is a man aged 35 to 55 with primary liver carcinoma and hepatitis B virus infection. CDR3 region: CSARGDRVNIQYF. The CDR3 DNA sequence: TGCAGTGCTAGAGGGGACAGGGTGAACATTCAGTACTTC.